Listed below are T cell receptor beta chains from one sample, sequenced in a study of shared clonotypes between healthy human individuals. Here immunoSEQ multiplex PCR was the method, and the copy in TCRdb shows in-frame clones only, minus some. The sample lists a few million clones; 80% to 95% were seen once. Sequences were obtained from naive CD8+ T cells from PBMCs. These receptors were collected from a man aged 18 to 29 in good health. Some clones in this sample may be carry-over from other donors' samples. CDR3s leave out the opening cysteine and the closing phenylalanine or tryptophan. The order of the fields is clone size, V gene, D gene, CDR3 protein. D genes are given only for firm matches. Clone size is not always given. Where it is, it says once, few, many or a class for expanded clones.

abundance: .; v_gene: TRBV19; d_gene: .; CDR3aa: ASSFRTGELF
abundance: .; v_gene: TRBV7-9; d_gene: TRBD2; CDR3aa: ASSLVGLVNEQF
abundance: .; v_gene: TRBV11-2; d_gene: .; CDR3aa: ASSFEGAYEQY
abundance: once; v_gene: TRBV27; d_gene: .; CDR3aa: ASRWGSGGTYEQY
abundance: .; v_gene: TRBV18; d_gene: .; CDR3aa: ASSPSGTSYEQY
abundance: .; v_gene: TRBV6-1; d_gene: .; CDR3aa: ASSAQRDVRWDTEAF
abundance: .; v_gene: TRBV7-9; d_gene: .; CDR3aa: ASGPGFSYEQY
abundance: .; v_gene: TRBV27; d_gene: .; CDR3aa: ASSLSHRGYEQY
abundance: .; v_gene: TRBV9; d_gene: .; CDR3aa: ASSVREGEKLF
abundance: .; v_gene: TRBV28; d_gene: TRBD2; CDR3aa: ASSPLVGLVQY
abundance: .; v_gene: TRBV4-2; d_gene: TRBD1; CDR3aa: ASSLGTGGAYEQY
abundance: .; v_gene: TRBV30; d_gene: .; CDR3aa: AWSVLFGPAYEQY
abundance: .; v_gene: TRBV29-1; d_gene: .; CDR3aa: SVDRGHGYT
abundance: few; v_gene: TRBV28; d_gene: .; CDR3aa: ASTWGVRTEAF
abundance: .; v_gene: TRBV7-8; d_gene: .; CDR3aa: ASSLGQSNQPQH
abundance: .; v_gene: TRBV6-5; d_gene: TRBD2; CDR3aa: ASSYRAGDNEQF